This T cell receptor (beta chain) was observed in a study of radiotherapy plus CTLA-4 blockade in lung cancer. Study-wide background: 15% to 20% of patients responded objectively, and about 32% achieved disease control.

Method: immunoSEQ multiplex PCR; TCRdb's copy keeps in-frame clones and lacks some. The sample yields about 97,000 clones, roughly 74% seen once. Each patient with chemo-refractory metastatic non-small-cell lung cancer was treated with focal radiation plus CTLA-4 blockade using ipilimumab. Germline-derived CDR1 and CDR2 are SGHTA and FQGTGA. The CDR3 is 14 amino acids. This clonotype was obtained from a human donor with non-small cell lung cancer who had a partial response to radiotherapy plus ipilimumab. Some clones in this sample may be carry-over from other donors' samples. This material consisted of peripheral blood, taken from a patient treated with radiotherapy plus ipilimumab. V and J are TRBV7-3 and TRBJ2-5; possibly TRBD2 for D (7 bases). The closer fit of TRBJ2-7 to the DNA end suggests the J call may be wrong. The CDR3 bases are TGTGCCAGCAGCCAAGGGGGGGATTTAAACGAGCAGTACTTC. It codes for CASSQGGDLNEQYF.